This T cell receptor (beta chain) derives from a study of shared clonotypes between healthy human individuals. Study-level findings and limits: Sampling covered nothing but blood. Tissue TCR repertoires likely differ from those found in blood.

Looked up from germline, CDR1 is LNHNV and CDR2 is YYDKDF (reference sequence). The J segment lost 5 bases and the V segment lost 0 bases, leaving 11 bases of the junction unmatched. This CDR3 has 17 residues. As to this clone: Its antigen is currently unknown.

Adult donors, all healthy and HIV-negative, had no recent acute infections or vaccinations. Only in-frame clones appear in the TCRdb table, and some are missing; sequencing was by immunoSEQ multiplex PCR. The table has approximately 500,000 clones, 75% to 80% seen once. The specimen was PBMCs. This receptor was obtained from a woman aged 40-49 years in good health. Some clones in this sample may be carry-over from other donors' samples. The chain has TRBV15 and TRBJ1-1; 8 bases are a match to TRBD1. Here the CDR3 reads CATSRDLPGQGNTEAFF. The DNA for the CDR3 is TGTGCCACCAGCAGAGATTTGCCCGGACAGGGTAATACTGAAGCTTTCTTT.